The entry that follows covers one TCR beta chain sequence. Which antigen it targets is not known. No base-level quality is on record; no much larger clone is a single base apart. The entry originates in a study of preoperative IRX-2 immunotherapy in early breast cancer (dated by TCRdb to the late 2010s). Trimmed from V: 3 bases; trimmed from J: 7 bases; junction bases lacking a gene match: 7. The CDR3 runs 14 residues from the cysteine to the phenylalanine. The CDR3 DNA has 42 bases and is translated from base 1. For CDR1 and CDR2, the germline V gene (reference sequence) lists SEHNR and FQNEAQ. The sample's treatment or condition label, in plain terms: preoperative locoregional IRX-2 cytokine immunotherapy. The samples were obtained from a phase Ib study that tested preoperative, locoregional IRX-2 cytokine immunotherapy designed to prime immune responses. The donors were early-stage breast cancer patients who were given IRX-2 prior to surgery.

Library method: the immunoSEQ multiplex PCR assay. TCRdb carries this immuneACCESS record with in-frame sequences only. Its versions omit some clonotypes, under half of them owing to an unresolved V gene in the studies checked, with the rest unexplained. The sample records some 25,000 clones, roughly nine tenths of which are singletons. 9% of the sample comes from the top ten. Sequences were derived from tumor tissue, sampled after IRX-2 immunotherapy. The sequence joins TRBV7-9 to TRBJ2-5; 8 nucleotides in the junction match TRBD2. The receptor was isolated from a human donor with breast cancer. The CDR3 sequence is CASSLSGGDGTQYF. The base sequence is TGTGCCAGCAGCTTGTCCGGGGGGGACGGGACCCAGTACTTC.